A selection of T cell receptor beta chains follows, all from one sample in a study of T-cell memory formation after mild COVID-19. TCRdb reprocessed the 5' RACE reads via MiXCR and lists one record per CDR3 protein. The table has a few hundred thousand distinct CDR3 sequences, approximately 19% seen once. The material sequenced was PBMCs or a T cell subset sorted from them (not recorded which). The receptors come from a man aged 18 to 30 who had mild COVID-19 (a few samples of this study predate the infection). Cell type and time point are not known. Both conserved end residues are part of each CDR3. D genes are given only for firm matches. Some rows mark clone size as missing; the rest say once, few, many or name a class of expanded clone.

cdr3_aa,cdr3_nt,d_call,clone_size,v_call,j_call
CASSQDSYTEAFF,TGCGCCAGCAGCCAAGATTCGTACACTGAAGCTTTCTTT,NA,few,TRBV4-3,TRBJ1-1
CASSPQAGAYTGELFF,TGTGCCAGCAGTCCCCAAGCGGGGGCTTACACCGGGGAGCTGTTTTTT,TRBD2,NA,TRBV12-3/TRBV12-4,TRBJ2-2
CASSLGVAIGGTQYF,TGTGCCAGCAGCTTAGGAGTAGCAATTGGGGGGACCCAGTACTTC,NA,few,TRBV7-8,TRBJ2-5
CASSQGGWSPEYGYTF,TGCGCCAGCAGCCAAGGGGGTTGGAGTCCGGAGTATGGCTACACCTTC,NA,NA,TRBV4-3,TRBJ1-2
CASRLGGHAGNTIYF,TGTGCCAGCAGACTCGGGGGGCACGCTGGAAACACCATATATTTT,NA,NA,TRBV12-3/TRBV12-4,TRBJ1-3
CAAKVPNTGELFF,TGTGCCGCGAAAGTCCCGAACACCGGGGAGCTGTTTTTT,NA,few,TRBV6-1,TRBJ2-2
CASRGTSGQETQYF,TGCGCCAGCAGGGGAACTAGCGGACAAGAGACCCAGTACTTC,TRBD2,few,TRBV5-1,TRBJ2-5
CSAGPSPSSTRNEQFF,TGCAGTGCTGGCCCCAGCCCCTCCTCCACTCGCAATGAGCAGTTCTTC,NA,few,TRBV20-1,TRBJ2-1
CASSLSGAGAGYTF,TGTGCCAGCAGTTTATCGGGGGCGGGAGCTGGCTACACCTTC,NA,NA,TRBV12-3/TRBV12-4,TRBJ1-2
CASSAGGVDYEQYF,TGTGCCAGCAGCGCCGGTGGGGTTGACTACGAGCAGTACTTC,NA,few,TRBV9,TRBJ2-7
CASSDKPAGVDTQYF,TGTGCCAGCAGTGATAAGCCCGCCGGGGTGGATACGCAGTATTTT,NA,NA,TRBV2,TRBJ2-3
CASSSVGLAGGLTDTQYF,TGTGCCAGCAGCTCCGTCGGACTAGCGGGGGGGCTAACCGATACGCAGTATTTT,TRBD2,few,TRBV7-2,TRBJ2-3
CASSLAGTGLNIQYF,TGTGCCAGCAGCTTAGCGGGGACAGGACTAAACATTCAGTACTTC,TRBD1,NA,TRBV7-8,TRBJ2-4
CSASLSGGAWEQFF,TGCAGTGCTAGTCTTAGCGGGGGGGCTTGGGAGCAGTTCTTC,TRBD2,few,TRBV20-1,TRBJ2-1
CASSATGTMNTEAFF,TGTGCCAGCAGCGCGACAGGGACCATGAACACTGAAGCTTTCTTT,TRBD1,few,TRBV9,TRBJ1-1
CASSIRGQGVSPLHF,TGTGCCAGTAGTATACGCGGGCAGGGCGTTTCACCCCTCCACTTT,NA,few,TRBV19,TRBJ1-6
CSARVGAGNIQYF,TGCAGTGCTAGAGTGGGGGCGGGGAACATTCAGTACTTC,NA,NA,TRBV20-1,TRBJ2-4
CASHRGLTDTQYF,TGCGCCAGCCACAGGGGTCTCACAGATACGCAGTATTTT,TRBD1,few,TRBV5-1,TRBJ2-3
CASSLQEKGAYEQYF,TGCGCCAGCAGCCTCCAAGAGAAGGGGGCTTACGAGCAGTACTTC,TRBD1,few,TRBV4-1,TRBJ2-7
CASSYSWLDTQYF,TGTGCCAGCAGTTACTCTTGGTTGGATACGCAGTATTTT,NA,NA,TRBV6-6,TRBJ2-3
CASSYPTGAGNEQFF,TGTGCCAGCAGTTACCCCACGGGGGCGGGTAATGAGCAGTTCTTC,NA,few,TRBV6-6,TRBJ2-1
CASSPRGGSDTQYF,TGTGCCAGCAGCCCCCGCGGGGGCTCAGATACGCAGTATTTT,NA,few,TRBV7-9,TRBJ2-3
CASSLEGSTNEKLFF,TGCGCCAGCAGCTTGGAAGGATCAACTAATGAAAAACTGTTTTTT,NA,NA,TRBV5-1,TRBJ1-4
CSAREAFF,TGCAGCGCCCGAGAAGCTTTCTTT,NA,few,TRBV29-1,TRBJ1-1
CASSEAWGGGTRIYEQYF,TGTGCCAGCAGTGAAGCCTGGGGCGGGGGGACGAGGATCTACGAGCAGTACTTC,TRBD2,NA,TRBV6-1,TRBJ2-7
CASNHRGRARGEQFF,TGTGCCAGCAACCATCGGGGCAGGGCGCGGGGTGAGCAGTTCTTC,NA,NA,TRBV6-5,TRBJ2-1
CASSFWTSGSDTQYF,TGTGCCAGCAGCTTCTGGACTAGCGGGTCGGATACGCAGTATTTT,TRBD2,few,TRBV5-6,TRBJ2-3
CASSPSRGENTEAFF,TGCGCCAGCAGCCCTAGTAGGGGGGAGAACACTGAAGCTTTCTTT,NA,NA,TRBV4-1,TRBJ1-1
CASSLFGRSGGEKLFF,TGTGCCAGCAGCCTATTTGGAAGGTCCGGAGGTGAAAAACTGTTTTTT,NA,many,TRBV7-2,TRBJ1-4
CASRGTYSNQPQHF,TGTGCCAGCCGAGGTACATATAGCAATCAGCCCCAGCATTTT,NA,few,TRBV6-6,TRBJ1-5
CASSIQVGTDTQYF,TGTGCCAGCAGTATTCAGGTGGGGACAGATACGCAGTATTTT,NA,few,TRBV6-1,TRBJ2-3
CASSTDTTEAFF,TGTGCCAGCTCAACCGACACGACTGAAGCTTTCTTT,NA,NA,TRBV18,TRBJ1-1
CASSDIQSNEKLFF,TGTGCCAGCAGTGATATACAGTCTAATGAAAAACTGTTTTTT,NA,many,TRBV25-1,TRBJ1-4
CASSQVDSGLGEQFF,TGCGCCAGCAGCCAAGTTGATAGCGGCCTCGGTGAGCAGTTCTTC,NA,NA,TRBV4-1,TRBJ2-1
CASSPIGTRGEQYF,TGTGCCAGCTCACCGATAGGGACTAGGGGCGAGCAGTACTTC,TRBD2,NA,TRBV18,TRBJ2-7
CASSSGTVYPDGYTF,TGCGCCAGCAGCTCGGGGACAGTCTACCCTGACGGCTACACCTTC,TRBD1,NA,TRBV5-1,TRBJ1-2
CASRLGRSTDTQYF,TGTGCCAGCAGATTGGGTCGGTCGACAGATACGCAGTATTTT,NA,few,TRBV7-3,TRBJ2-3
CASSTGQGATEAFF,TGCGCCAGCAGCACCGGACAGGGGGCGACTGAAGCTTTCTTT,TRBD1,NA,TRBV5-1,TRBJ1-1
CASSAPRTSGDGETQYF,TGTGCCAGCAGCGCCCCCCGGACTAGCGGGGATGGGGAGACCCAGTACTTC,TRBD2,NA,TRBV9,TRBJ2-5
CASSEMIRDRARSPLHF,TGCGCCAGCAGCGAAATGATCCGGGACAGGGCCCGATCACCCCTCCACTTT,TRBD1,NA,TRBV5-1,TRBJ1-6
CASSPAPGAGVLDTQYF,TGCGCCAGCAGCCCGGCGCCTGGAGCGGGGGTGCTGGATACGCAGTATTTT,TRBD2,NA,TRBV5-1,TRBJ2-3
CATSGTSDFPDTQYF,TGTGCCACCAGTGGGACTAGCGACTTCCCAGATACGCAGTATTTT,TRBD2,few,TRBV24-1,TRBJ2-3
CASSQGVTRSDTQYF,TGTGCCAGCAGCCAGGGAGTGACTCGCTCAGATACGCAGTATTTT,NA,NA,TRBV7-9,TRBJ2-3